This TCR beta chain was obtained from a study of blood T cell repertoires in COVID-19. Whole-study context: Specimens from acute and convalescent COVID-19 originated in the United States, Italy and Spain. T cells, B-cell-depleted T cells, or PBMCs supplied cDNA or gDNA.

Authors' analysis steps: Estimated nucleated cell counts came from reference gene primer amplification. Some clones are missing from TCRdb's copy, which holds only in-frame ones; the method was immunoSEQ multiplex PCR. V, J and clone size were drawn from that table, and D and trimming were deduced from the DNA. The sample lists 200,000 to 250,000 clones, about four fifths occurring once. CDR1 is MNHEY and CDR2 is SVGEGT in the germline V gene. V lost 0 bases and J lost 4, with 9 bases in between. The CDR3 is 14 residues long. Sequenced input: peripheral blood. This sequence was found in a woman younger than 45 who had recovered from COVID-19. The chain employs TRBV6-2 or TRBV6-3 and TRBJ2-5; D possibly corresponds to TRBD2 (6 bases). The CDR3 region is CASSYSTGGETQYF. CDR3 DNA: TGTGCCAGCAGTTACTCGACCGGGGGAGAGACCCAGTACTTC.